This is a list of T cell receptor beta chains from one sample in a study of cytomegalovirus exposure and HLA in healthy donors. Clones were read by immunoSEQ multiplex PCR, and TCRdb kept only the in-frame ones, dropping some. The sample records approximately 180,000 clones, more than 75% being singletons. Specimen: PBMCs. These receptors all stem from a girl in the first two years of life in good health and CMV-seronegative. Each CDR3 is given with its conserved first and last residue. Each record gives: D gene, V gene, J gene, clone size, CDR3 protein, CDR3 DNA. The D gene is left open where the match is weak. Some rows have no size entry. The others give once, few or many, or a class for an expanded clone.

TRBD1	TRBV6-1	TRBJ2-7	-	CASSLQGSISYEQYF	TGTGCCAGCAGTTTACAGGGGTCGATCTCCTACGAGCAGTACTTC
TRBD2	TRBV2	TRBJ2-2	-	CASSGGRVAGGPAYTGELFF	TGTGCCAGCTCGGGGGGGAGGGTAGCGGGAGGGCCTGCCTACACCGGGGAGCTGTTTTTT
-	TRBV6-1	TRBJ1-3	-	CASSEATASSGNTIYF	TGTGCCAGCAGTGAAGCAACCGCGAGCTCTGGAAACACCATATATTTT
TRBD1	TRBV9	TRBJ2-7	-	CASSVNSGTGVNYEQYF	TGTGCCAGCAGCGTCAACTCCGGGACAGGGGTGAACTACGAGCAGTACTTC
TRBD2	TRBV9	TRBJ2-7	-	CASSSGLAGAYEQYF	TGTGCCAGCAGCTCAGGACTAGCGGGGGCCTACGAGCAGTACTTC
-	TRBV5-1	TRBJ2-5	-	CASSLARGTRQGGQETQYF	TGCGCCAGCAGCTTGGCCCGAGGGACTAGACAGGGGGGTCAAGAGACCCAGTACTTC
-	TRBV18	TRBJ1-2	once	CASSPNDAEAYGYTF	TGTGCCAGCTCACCAAATGACGCGGAGGCGTATGGCTACACCTTC
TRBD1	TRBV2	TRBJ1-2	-	CASSGRTGPGYTF	TGTGCCAGCAGTGGAAGGACAGGGCCCGGCTACACCTTC
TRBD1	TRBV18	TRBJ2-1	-	CASSLGQLDYNEQFF	TGTGCCAGCTCACTGGGACAGCTGGACTACAATGAGCAGTTCTTC
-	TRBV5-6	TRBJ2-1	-	CASSLGFGGAIGNEQFF	TGTGCCAGCAGTTTGGGTTTTGGGGGGGCGATTGGCAATGAGCAGTTCTTC
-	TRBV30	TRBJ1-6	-	CAWLDSSSYNSPLHF	TGTGCCTGGTTGGACAGTAGCTCCTATAATTCACCCCTCCACTTT
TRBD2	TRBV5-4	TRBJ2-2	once	CASSRTSADTGELFF	TGTGCCAGCAGCAGGACTAGCGCTGACACCGGGGAGCTGTTTTTT
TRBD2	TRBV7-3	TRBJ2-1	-	CASSLSATGLAGGRYNEQFF	TGTGCCAGCAGCTTAAGCGCCACGGGACTAGCGGGGGGGCGTTACAATGAGCAGTTCTTC
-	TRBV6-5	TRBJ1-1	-	CASKDSQNTEAFF	TGTGCCAGCAAAGACAGCCAGAACACTGAAGCTTTCTTT
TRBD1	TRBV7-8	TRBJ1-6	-	CASSLPRQGKIDNSPLHF	TGTGCCAGCAGCTTACCCCGACAGGGAAAAATCGATAATTCACCCCTCCACTTT
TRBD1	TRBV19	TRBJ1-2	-	CASSIRDRGEDGYTF	TGTGCCAGTAGTATTCGGGACAGGGGGGAGGATGGCTACACCTTC
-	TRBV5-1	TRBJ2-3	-	CASSLVSKQDTQYF	TGCGCCAGCAGCTTGGTTTCTAAGCAAGATACGCAGTATTTT
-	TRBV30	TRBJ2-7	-	CAWNPGLSYEQYF	TGTGCCTGGAACCCGGGACTTTCCTACGAGCAGTACTTC
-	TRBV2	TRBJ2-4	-	CASSEMGWRVDIQYF	TGTGCCAGCAGTGAAATGGGTTGGAGGGTGGACATTCAGTACTTC
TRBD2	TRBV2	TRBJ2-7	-	CASSGGRGGPSYEQYF	TGTGCCAGCAGTGGGGGGCGGGGGGGCCCCTCCTACGAGCAGTACTTC
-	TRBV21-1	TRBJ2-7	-	CASSKVARTSGIYEQYF	TGTGCCAGCAGCAAAGTTGCAAGGACTAGCGGGATCTACGAGCAGTACTTC
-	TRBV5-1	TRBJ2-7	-	CASSFGGGSYEQYF	TGCGCCAGCAGCTTCGGGGGTGGTTCCTACGAGCAGTACTTC
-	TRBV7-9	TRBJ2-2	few	CASSSSLARTGELFF	TGTGCCAGCAGCTCGTCCCTAGCGCGGACCGGGGAGCTGTTTTTT
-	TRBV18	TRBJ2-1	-	CASSPPGGVAEQFF	TGTGCCAGCTCACCACCGGGGGGAGTAGCGGAGCAGTTCTTC
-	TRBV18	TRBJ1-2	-	CASSPSQGNYGYTF	TGTGCCAGCTCACCTTCGCAGGGGAACTATGGCTACACCTTC
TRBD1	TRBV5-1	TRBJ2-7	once	CASRTTGETYEQYF	TGCGCCAGCAGAACGACAGGGGAAACCTACGAGCAGTACTTC
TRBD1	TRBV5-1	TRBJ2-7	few	CASSAGTGGIEQYF	TGCGCCAGCAGCGCCGGGACAGGGGGGATCGAGCAGTACTTC
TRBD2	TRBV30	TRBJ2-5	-	CAWKRLAGDVGQETQYF	TGTGCCTGGAAGAGGCTAGCGGGGGACGTGGGCCAAGAGACCCAGTACTTC
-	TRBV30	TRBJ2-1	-	CAYTAYNEQFF	TGTGCCTATACAGCCTACAATGAGCAGTTCTTC
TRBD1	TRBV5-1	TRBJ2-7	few	CASRGTGGYEQYF	TGCGCCAGCAGGGGGACAGGGGGCTACGAGCAGTACTTC
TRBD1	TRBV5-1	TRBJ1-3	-	CASSLDGRGLSGNTIYF	TGCGCCAGCAGCTTGGATGGCAGGGGGCTATCTGGAAACACCATATATTTT
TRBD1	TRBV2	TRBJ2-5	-	CASHTDRAYQETQYF	TGTGCCAGCCACACCGACAGGGCCTACCAAGAGACCCAGTACTTC
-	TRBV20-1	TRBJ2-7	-	CSGLAREQYF	TGCAGTGGGCTAGCGCGGGAGCAGTACTTC
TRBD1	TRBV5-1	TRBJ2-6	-	CASSWDRDSDSGANVLTF	TGCGCCAGCAGCTGGGACCGGGACAGCGACTCTGGGGCCAACGTCCTGACTTTC
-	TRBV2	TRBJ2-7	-	CASSVGDTSYEQYF	TGTGCCAGCAGCGTCGGGGACACCTCCTACGAGCAGTACTTC
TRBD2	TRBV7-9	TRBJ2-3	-	CASSPHSGGTTDTQYF	TGTGCCAGCAGCCCCCATAGCGGGGGAACCACAGATACGCAGTATTTT
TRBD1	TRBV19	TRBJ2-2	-	CASTGQGTGELFF	TGTGCCAGTACGGGACAGGGGACCGGGGAGCTGTTTTTT
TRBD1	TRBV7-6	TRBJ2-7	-	CASSTTGTGPYEQYF	TGTGCCAGCAGCACAACCGGGACAGGGCCCTACGAGCAGTACTTC
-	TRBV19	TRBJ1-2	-	CASSIDLSSYGYTF	TGTGCCAGTAGTATAGATCTCTCGTCCTATGGCTACACCTTC
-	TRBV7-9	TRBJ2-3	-	CASSLGFPDTQYF	TGTGCCAGCAGCCTCGGTTTTCCAGATACGCAGTATTTT
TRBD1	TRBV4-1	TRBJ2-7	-	CASSQGTGVPYEQYF	TGCGCCAGCAGCCAGGGTACAGGGGTCCCCTACGAGCAGTACTTC
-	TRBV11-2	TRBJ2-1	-	CASSLALYNEQFF	TGTGCCAGCAGCTTAGCTCTCTACAATGAGCAGTTCTTC
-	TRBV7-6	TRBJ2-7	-	CASSLGQNYEQYF	TGTGCCAGCAGCTTAGGACAGAACTACGAGCAGTACTTC
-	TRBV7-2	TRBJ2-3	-	CASSLGRGAGDTQYF	TGTGCCAGCAGCTTAGGTCGGGGGGCCGGAGATACGCAGTATTTT
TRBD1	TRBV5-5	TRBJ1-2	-	CASSFPQGDYGYTF	TGTGCCAGCAGCTTCCCACAGGGGGACTATGGCTACACCTTC
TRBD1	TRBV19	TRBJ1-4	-	CASGEDRVYEKLFF	TGTGCCAGTGGGGAGGACAGGGTTTACGAAAAACTGTTTTTT
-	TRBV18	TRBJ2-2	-	CASSPSGVTNTGELFF	TGTGCCAGCTCACCTTCAGGGGTCACGAACACCGGGGAGCTGTTTTTT
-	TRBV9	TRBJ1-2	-	CASSVQGYGYTF	TGTGCCAGCAGCGTTCAGGGGTACGGCTACACCTTC
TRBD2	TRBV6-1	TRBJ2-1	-	CASSTSVEQFF	TGTGCCAGCAGTACTAGCGTTGAGCAGTTCTTC
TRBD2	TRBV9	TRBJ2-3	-	CASSIRTSGSTDTQYF	TGTGCCAGCAGCATCCGGACTAGCGGCAGCACAGATACGCAGTATTTT
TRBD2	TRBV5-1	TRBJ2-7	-	CASSLPLAGSYEQYF	TGCGCCAGCAGCTTGCCCCTAGCGGGGTCCTACGAGCAGTACTTC
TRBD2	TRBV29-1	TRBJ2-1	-	CSVDLVAGDNEQFF	TGCAGCGTTGACCTGGTAGCGGGAGACAATGAGCAGTTCTTC
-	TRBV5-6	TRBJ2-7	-	CASSQGTNEQYF	TGTGCCAGCAGCCAGGGGACTAACGAGCAGTACTTC
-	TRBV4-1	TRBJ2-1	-	CASSQEGFREGEQFF	TGCGCCAGCAGCCAAGAAGGATTTCGGGAAGGGGAGCAGTTCTTC
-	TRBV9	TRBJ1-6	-	CASSQFNSPLHF	TGTGCCAGCAGCCAGTTTAATTCACCCCTCCACTTT
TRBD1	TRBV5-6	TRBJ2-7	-	CASSPGPHDRDRGYEQYF	TGTGCCAGCAGCCCTGGCCCGCATGACAGGGACAGGGGCTACGAGCAGTACTTC
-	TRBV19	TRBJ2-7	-	CASSVPEPRPQYEQYF	TGTGCCAGTAGCGTCCCGGAGCCTCGACCTCAGTACGAGCAGTACTTC